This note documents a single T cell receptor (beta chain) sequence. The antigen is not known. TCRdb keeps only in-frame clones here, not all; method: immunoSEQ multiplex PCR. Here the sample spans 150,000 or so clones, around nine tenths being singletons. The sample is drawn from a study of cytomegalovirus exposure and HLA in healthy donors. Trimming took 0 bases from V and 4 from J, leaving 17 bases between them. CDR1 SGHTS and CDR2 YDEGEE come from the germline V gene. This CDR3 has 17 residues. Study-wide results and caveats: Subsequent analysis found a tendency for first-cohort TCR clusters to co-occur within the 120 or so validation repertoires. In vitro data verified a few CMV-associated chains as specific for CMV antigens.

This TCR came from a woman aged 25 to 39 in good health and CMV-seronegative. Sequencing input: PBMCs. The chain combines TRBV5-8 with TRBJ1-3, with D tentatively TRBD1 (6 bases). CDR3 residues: CASSLEAGTLEGNTIYF. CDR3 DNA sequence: TGTGCCAGCAGCTTGGAGGCAGGGACACTTGAAGGAAACACCATATATTTT.